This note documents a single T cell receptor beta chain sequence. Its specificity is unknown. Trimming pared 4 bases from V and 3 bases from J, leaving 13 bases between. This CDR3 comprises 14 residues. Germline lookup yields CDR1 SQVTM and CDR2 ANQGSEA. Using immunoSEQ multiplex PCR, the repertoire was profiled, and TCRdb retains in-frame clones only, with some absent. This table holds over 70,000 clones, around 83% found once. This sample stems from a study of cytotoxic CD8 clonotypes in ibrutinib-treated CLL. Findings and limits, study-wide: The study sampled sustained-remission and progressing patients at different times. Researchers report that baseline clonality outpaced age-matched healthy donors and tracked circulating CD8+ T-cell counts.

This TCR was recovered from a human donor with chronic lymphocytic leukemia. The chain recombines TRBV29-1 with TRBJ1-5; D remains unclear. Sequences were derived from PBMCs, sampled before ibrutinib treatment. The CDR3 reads CSVASAGNNQPQHF. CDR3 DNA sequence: TGCAGCGTTGCCTCGGCAGGAAACAATCAGCCCCAGCATTTT.